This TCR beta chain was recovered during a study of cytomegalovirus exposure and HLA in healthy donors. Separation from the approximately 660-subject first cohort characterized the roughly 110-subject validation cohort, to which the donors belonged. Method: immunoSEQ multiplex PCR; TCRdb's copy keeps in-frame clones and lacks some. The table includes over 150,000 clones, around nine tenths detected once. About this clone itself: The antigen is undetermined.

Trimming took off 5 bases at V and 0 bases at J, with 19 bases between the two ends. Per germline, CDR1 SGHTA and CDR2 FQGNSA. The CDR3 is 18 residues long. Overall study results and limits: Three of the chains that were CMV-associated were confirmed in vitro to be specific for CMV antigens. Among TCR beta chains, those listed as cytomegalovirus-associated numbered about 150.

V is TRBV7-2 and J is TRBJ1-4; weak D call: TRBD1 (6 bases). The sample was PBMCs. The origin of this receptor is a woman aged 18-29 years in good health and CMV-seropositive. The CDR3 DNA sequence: TGTGCCAGCAGCGCCAGGGGAATTGGGGTTGCAACTAATGAAAAACTGTTTTTT. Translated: CASSARGIGVATNEKLFF.